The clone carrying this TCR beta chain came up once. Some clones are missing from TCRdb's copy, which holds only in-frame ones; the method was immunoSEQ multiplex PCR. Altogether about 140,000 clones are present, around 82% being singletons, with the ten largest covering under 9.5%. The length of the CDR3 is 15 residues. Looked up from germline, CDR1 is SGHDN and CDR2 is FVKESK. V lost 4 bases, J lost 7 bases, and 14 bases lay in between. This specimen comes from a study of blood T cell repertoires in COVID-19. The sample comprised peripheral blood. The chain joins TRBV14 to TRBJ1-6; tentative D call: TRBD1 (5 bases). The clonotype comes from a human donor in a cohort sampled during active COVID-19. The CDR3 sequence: CASSRVGGLNSPLHF. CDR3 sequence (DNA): TGTGCCAGCAGCCGGGTGGGGGGATTGAATTCACCCCTCCACTTT.